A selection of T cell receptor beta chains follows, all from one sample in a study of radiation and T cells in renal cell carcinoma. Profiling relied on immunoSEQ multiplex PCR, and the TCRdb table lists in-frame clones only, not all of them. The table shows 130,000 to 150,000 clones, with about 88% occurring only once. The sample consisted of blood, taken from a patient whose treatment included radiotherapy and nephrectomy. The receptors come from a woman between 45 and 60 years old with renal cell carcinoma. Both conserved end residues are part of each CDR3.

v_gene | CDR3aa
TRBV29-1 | CSAKGVMANEKLFF
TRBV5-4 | CASSSLDTQYF
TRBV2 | CASLSNEKLFF
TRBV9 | CASSVEGNTEAFF
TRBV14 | CASSQVPGRPTNEKLFF
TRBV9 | CASSVLETTGELFF
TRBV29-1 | CSVDSGNTGELFF
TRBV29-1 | CSVDLGQEIYTF
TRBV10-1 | CASGSGQPSYEQYF
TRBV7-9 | CASSLGGQHTEAFF
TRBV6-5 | CASSFEVTTEAFF
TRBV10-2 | CASSTGKADTQYF
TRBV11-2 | CASSSLAGVVYNEQFF
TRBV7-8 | CASSLASYTGFGNQPQHF
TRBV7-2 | CASSLYRQPQHF
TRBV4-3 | CASSPLVGGNYGYTF
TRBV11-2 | CASSPGAAHEQYF
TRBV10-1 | CASSDSGSGFTDTQYF
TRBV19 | CASSIDGLAGGFNEQFF
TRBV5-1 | CASRYRGGTTNEKLFF
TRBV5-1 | CASSAGLLNNEQFF
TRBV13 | CASSLATSTDTQYF
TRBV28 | CASSTGLAGAYEQYF
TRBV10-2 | CASRTSGTDEQFF
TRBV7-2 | CASREDRVTDTQYF
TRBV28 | CASSFSGASSYEQYF
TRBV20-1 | CSAKETVAAFF
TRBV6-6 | CATGTGHTEAFF
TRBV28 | CASSLPTGREQYF
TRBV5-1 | CASSLIRGGEQYF
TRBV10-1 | CASSEESGGPDTQYF